Here is one TCR beta chain with its context. Its target is unknown. The CDR3 runs 17 residues. V lost 4 bases and J lost 5; bases outside the gene matches: 14. Germline-derived CDR1 and CDR2 are MNHEY and SVGEGT. The treatment: approximately 18 received Ad26.COV2.S at low or high dose, single or two shots; several received placebo; per-sample allocation not given. After the first vaccine or placebo injection, samples were drawn on day 63. These data come from a study of Ad26.COV2.S vaccination and SARS-CoV-2 variants. About the study: Within the COV1001 Ad26.COV2.S trial arm, the donor was enrolled.

Study-level results: Reported post-vaccination CD8+ and CD4+ T cell responses to spike showed substantial breadth.

Only in-frame clones appear in the TCRdb table, and some are missing; sequencing was by immunoSEQ multiplex PCR. The table records about 260,000 clones, around nine tenths of them present only once. Source: peripheral blood, taken in a trial of Ad26.COV2.S vaccine versus placebo. V is TRBV6-2 or TRBV6-3 and J is TRBJ2-3, with 8 bases aligning to TRBD2. The source of this sequence is a person between 18 and 65 years old who received the Ad26.COV2.S COVID-19 vaccine or a placebo. CDR3 coding DNA: TGTGCCAGCAGTTCCGGGACTAGTATCCGGATGAGAGATACGCAGTATTTT. Translation gives CASSSGTSIRMRDTQYF.